These T cell receptor beta chains were read from a single sample in a study of control samples from healthy donors and cancer patients. Profiled with immunoSEQ multiplex PCR; TCRdb holds only in-frame clones, not every one. This table has about 110,000 clones, just under 85% appearing once. The sequenced material came from blood. The receptors here all came from a man younger than 35 in good health. The CDR3 runs from the conserved cysteine through the conserved F or W. A D gene is named only where the DNA matches it firmly. For some rows the clone size is stated as once, few or many, or as a class when expanded; others skip it.

clone_size j_call d_call v_call cdr3_aa cdr3_nt
NA TRBJ1-2 NA TRBV2 CASRALGTELYTF TGTGCCAGCAGAGCCCTAGGGACGGAACTATACACCTTC
NA TRBJ2-5 NA TRBV5-4 CASSFLGDETQYF TGTGCCAGCAGCTTTCTAGGAGACGAGACCCAGTACTTC
NA TRBJ2-2 NA TRBV2 CASSGLPTGAGELFF TGTGCCAGCAGTGGGCTCCCAACCGGCGCCGGGGAGCTGTTTTTT
NA TRBJ1-1 TRBD1 TRBV27 CASSLSAAGQGHRGEAFF TGTGCCAGCAGTTTATCGGCTGCGGGACAGGGCCATAGGGGTGAAGCTTTCTTT
NA TRBJ1-4 NA TRBV9 CASSGGRLHEKLFF TGTGCCAGCAGCGGCGGACGGTTACATGAAAAACTGTTTTTT
NA TRBJ1-1 NA TRBV27 CASGSRGNTEAFF TGTGCCAGCGGGTCGAGGGGAAACACTGAAGCTTTCTTT
NA TRBJ1-2 NA TRBV28 CASTTQGFYGYTF TGTGCCAGCACCACCCAGGGGTTCTATGGCTACACCTTC
NA TRBJ1-3 TRBD1 TRBV6-6 CASSLQGSSGNTIYF TGTGCCAGCAGTTTACAGGGGAGCTCTGGAAACACCATATATTTT
NA TRBJ1-1 TRBD1 TRBV11-2 CASSPWDRDTEAFF TGTGCCAGCAGCCCGTGGGACAGGGATACTGAAGCTTTCTTT
NA TRBJ1-4 NA TRBV10-3 CAISESKYKTASHEKLFF TGTGCCATCAGTGAGTCTAAATATAAGACAGCCAGCCATGAAAAACTGTTTTTT
NA TRBJ1-2 NA TRBV6-5 CASMGARDGYTF TGTGCCAGTATGGGTGCGAGGGATGGCTACACCTTC
NA TRBJ1-2 NA TRBV24-1 CATSDPGTGYGYTF TGTGCCACCAGTGACCCCGGGACGGGCTATGGCTACACCTTC
NA TRBJ2-3 TRBD2 TRBV10-1 CAGTSGRADTQYF TGCGCCGGGACTAGCGGGAGGGCGGATACGCAGTATTTT
NA TRBJ1-2 TRBD1 TRBV4-1 CASSPTGGSYGYTF TGCGCCAGCAGCCCAACAGGGGGTAGCTATGGCTACACCTTC
once TRBJ2-3 NA TRBV27 CASSFRRTDTQYF TGTGCCAGCAGTTTCCGGCGGACAGATACGCAGTATTTT
NA TRBJ1-1 NA TRBV25-1 CASSVSNTEAFF TGTGCCAGCAGTGTCTCCAACACTGAAGCTTTCTTT
few TRBJ1-1 NA TRBV9 CASSPNWGGTEAFF TGTGCCAGCAGCCCCAATTGGGGGGGGACTGAAGCTTTCTTT
few TRBJ1-2 NA TRBV4-1 CASSQPGTAYGYTF TGCGCCAGCAGCCAACCCGGGACGGCGTATGGCTACACCTTC
NA TRBJ2-1 TRBD2 TRBV24-1 CATSDSQRGGSYNEQFF TGTGCCACCAGTGACTCTCAGCGGGGGGGATCCTACAATGAGCAGTTCTTC
NA TRBJ1-2 NA TRBV12-5 CASGSFTSLSHGYTF TGTGCTAGTGGTTCCTTTACAAGCCTTTCTCATGGCTACACCTTC